The present entry profiles one T cell receptor (beta chain) with its context. This clonotype was detected a few times. Its specific antigen is unknown. Base qualities were left out, and no much larger clone turns up one base away. The intended sense of this specimen's time point label: pre-sensitization, week 0. What the treatment or condition label conveys for this sample: therapeutic diphenylcyclopropenone sensitization with weekly scalp DPC. At every patch-test visit, the blood draw took place before the patch test was put on. To be eligible, patients had to be aged 18 to 70, diagnosed with alopecia and judged suitable for DPC therapy, while pregnant patients were excluded. Unfractionated whole blood was collected in Tempus Blood RNA tubes, and total RNA was extracted from that blood. V sheds 6 bases and J sheds 2 bases, leaving 12 bases between their ends. Reading from cysteine to phenylalanine, the CDR3 counts 14 amino acids. The DNA shown is the 42-base CDR3, in frame from base 1. CDR1 and CDR2 are read off the germline V gene as MNHNS and SASEGT.

The method was RACE. The instrument given in TCRdb is NextSeq 500. During library preparation, unique molecular identifiers were attached to individual cDNA molecules so that TCRs could be counted quantitatively and reproducibly. From each blood RNA sample, both TCR alpha and TCR beta chains were sequenced. The authors' analysis ran thus. Samples had a median of roughly 87,000 TCRs, with a range from about 23,224 to 700,000. V, J and CDR3 annotation of the TCR reads was carried out using the Decombinator software suite. To make PS versus PT1 abundance plots, every sample was subsampled to the same number of TCRs (28,000). TCRs were defined as expanded if absent before sensitization and observed at least eight times at the 2-week time point. The public reads were reanalyzed by TCRdb: fastp trimming at Q25, MiXCR alignment, in-frame beta chains only. All rows with the same CDR3 protein become a single entry with the most common DNA and genes. Here the V and J calls rest on TCRdb's processing, not on the authors' analysis. This sample comprises approximately 260,000 distinct CDR3 sequences, roughly 7.4% of them detected only once. The ten top clones hold 0.9% to 1.5% of the sample.

The data stem from a study of human T cells and chemical hapten exposure (dated by TCRdb to the early 2020s). Looking at the study overall: For sensitization, 2% DPC in acetone was applied to an approximately 2 cm by approximately 2 cm area of upper inner arm skin. Libraries were pooled for sequencing, and variation in per-sample TCR yields was attributed mainly to small differences in library volumes within the pool. Most of the patients in the cohort were female, and the cohort covered alopecia areata with under or over 50% scalp involvement, alopecia totalis and alopecia universalis. Blood was sampled from patients pre-sensitization (week 0) and at 2, 6 and about 24 weeks after DPC sensitization. In alopecia patients, the study followed how the peripheral blood TCR repertoire changed in vivo over primary and secondary sensitization to diphenylcyclopropenone (DPC), a hapten. Patch testing was done on the upper back using Finn chambers containing 0.01% DPC, and results were scored after 6 days according to International Contact Dermatitis Research Group standards. For TCR sequencing, blood came from 25 to 35 alopecia patients at anywhere from one to four time points (pre-sensitization, 2, 6 and 24 weeks). Patients additionally received weekly therapeutic DPC doses to the scalp throughout the approximately 25-week study period. Broad study findings and their caveats: DPC sensitization did not change the number of TCRs with a frequency above 1 in 1000, and there was no evidence of changes in global repertoire structure. After repeated subsampling, changes were observed in the strength of the expansion versus patch-test correlation and in the threshold at which the correlation became significant. Because all patients had alopecia, a presumed autoimmune disease, the immune response of the patients might differ from that of healthy individuals. Patch test score correlated positively with the number of PT1 expanded TCRs, reaching significance at thresholds 8, 16 and 32 but not at 4. Compared with pre-sensitization or healthy control sets, expanded TCRs formed significantly more large CDR3 similarity clusters, which is consistent with antigen-driven responses.

This chain joins TRBV6-1 to TRBJ2-3; the D gene assignment is ambiguous. This specimen consisted of whole blood, obtained in connection with sensitization to the hapten diphenylcyclopropenone (DPC). This TCR was recovered from a man younger than 35 with alopecia areata. Some clones in this sample may be carry-over from other donors' samples. The DNA sequence reads TGTGCCAGCAGCCTTCTGACGGACACAGATACGCAGTATTTT. This is translated as CASSLLTDTDTQYF.